Each of the 30 T cell receptor beta chains below was sequenced from the same sample in a study of blood T cell repertoires in COVID-19. The table came from immunoSEQ multiplex PCR; TCRdb's copy has only in-frame clones and leaves some out. Of 150,000 to 200,000 clones detected, 89% appear once; the ten largest clones hold 2% to 2.5%. Sequencing was carried out using PBMCs or T cells enriched from blood (not recorded which). The source is a woman aged 40 to 50 with acute COVID-19.

The chain couples TRBV5-1 to TRBJ2-1, with D unclear. Germline V lookup: CDR1 SGHRS, CDR2 YFSETQ. Trimming removed 7 bases at V and 0 bases at J, with 5 bases between. The CDR3 runs to 12 residues. CDR3 amino acids: CASGRSYNEQFF. DNA of the CDR3: TGCGCCAGCGGGCGCTCCTACAATGAGCAGTTCTTC.

The chain links TRBV7-9 to TRBJ2-1, with D possibly matching TRBD2 (7 bases). The CDR3 runs to 15 residues. V lost 7 bases, J lost 5 bases, and 18 bases lay in between. From germline, CDR1 is SEHNR and CDR2 FQNEAQ (reference sequence). The CDR3 region is CASTNPRGHHNEQFF. CDR3 DNA sequence: TGTGCCAGCACCAACCCGCGGGGGCACCACAATGAGCAGTTCTTC. The whole variable domain, remainder taken from reference TRBV7-9 and TRBJ2-1, is DTGVSQNPRHKITKRGQNVTFRCDPISEHNRLYWYRQTLGQGPEFLTYFQNEAQLEKSRLLSDRFSAERPKGSFSTLEIQRTEQGDSAMYLCASTNPRGHHNEQFFGPGTRLTVL.

The rearrangement joins TRBV5-1 to TRBJ2-2; 7 bases fit TRBD2. This CDR3 comprises 16 residues. V trimming: 4 bases; J trimming: 0 bases; junction bases outside the gene matches: 6. From germline, CDR1 is SGHRS and CDR2 YFSETQ. The CDR3, as DNA: TGCGCCAGCAGCCCCTGGGACTACACGAACACCGGGGAGCTGTTTTTT. It yields the protein CASSPWDYTNTGELFF.

This sequence joins TRBV19 and TRBJ1-2; D is unresolved. V was shortened by 8 bases and J by 4 bases, with 17 bases between the two germline ends. Looked up from germline, CDR1 is LNHDA and CDR2 is SQIVND (reference sequence). The CDR3 runs to 14 residues. The CDR3 spells CASSWRASAYGYTF. The CDR3 DNA is TGTGCCAGTTCCTGGAGGGCCAGCGCCTATGGCTACACCTTC.

The CDR3 sequence: CASSQRLGDATNEKLFF. The DNA for the CDR3 is TGTGCCAGCAGCCAACGTCTAGGTGACGCAACTAATGAAAAACTGTTTTTT. The rearrangement uses TRBV4-2 and TRBJ1-4; D is uncertain. This CDR3 is 17 amino acids long. In germline, CDR1 is LGHNA, CDR2 YNFKEQ. With 2 bases removed from V and 0 bases from J, the gap between germline ends came to 13 bases.

The rearrangement links TRBV19 to TRBJ1-2; D uncertain. Trimming cost V 6 bases and J 8 bases, with 16 bases left between them. Germline CDR1 reads LNHDA; CDR2 reads SQIVND (reference sequence). There are 13 residues in the CDR3. CDR3 sequence (DNA): TGTGCCAGTAGCGCAGGACTCGCTGACGGCTACACCTTC. Residues: CASSAGLADGYTF.

This clone was found once. J is TRBJ2-2 and V is TRBV2; TRBD1 matches at 7 bases. The CDR3 sequence is 16 residues long. In germline, CDR1 is SNHLY, CDR2 FYNNEI. Trimming cost V 3 bases and J 5 bases; bases outside gene matches: 9. CDR3 residues: CASSDRETGLTGELFF. The CDR3 DNA follows: TGTGCCAGCAGTGACCGCGAGACAGGGCTTACCGGGGAGCTGTTTTTT.

This sequence joins TRBV12-3 or TRBV12-4 and TRBJ1-1, with D possibly TRBD1 on 6 matching bases. The ends were cut back, 9 bases at V and 4 bases at J, with 12 bases in the middle. The CDR3 sequence is 12 residues long. CDR3 bases: TGTGCCAGTCTACAGGGTCCCACTGAAGCTTTCTTT. Translation: CASLQGPTEAFF.

This clone was detected only once. This chain uses TRBV9 with TRBJ1-5; 12 positions match TRBD1. There are 20 residues in the CDR3. Germline trimming cut 0 bases from V and 3 bases from J; bases unmatched to any gene: 13. Germline CDR1 and CDR2: SGDLS and YYNGEE. The CDR3 DNA is TGTGCCAGCAGCGTAGATATGTGGGGACAGGGGGCGCATATCAATCAGCCCCAGCATTTT. Translation: CASSVDMWGQGAHINQPQHF.

This chain uses TRBV28 with TRBJ2-1; 13 positions agree with TRBD2. Trimming removed 6 bases from V and 6 bases from J; junction bases left unmatched: 5. The CDR3 consists of 15 residues. Germline CDR1 and CDR2: MDHEN and SYDVKM. The CDR3 bases are TGTGCCAGCAGCGCGACTAGCGGGGGGCGCAATGAGCAGTTCTTC. Amino acid sequence: CASSATSGGRNEQFF.

This clone has just one count. V gene TRBV19 combines with J gene TRBJ1-2; D gene unclear. The germline V gene encodes CDR1 LNHDA and CDR2 SQIVND (reference sequence). V was shortened by 7 bases and J by 4 bases, with 10 bases between the two germline ends. The CDR3 runs to 12 residues. The CDR3 DNA follows: TGTGCCAGTACAGAGTCTAGCTATGGCTACACCTTC. Translated, it gives CASTESSYGYTF.

The CDR3 DNA reads as TGTGCCAGCAGCTACGGGACTAGCGGGGTATCAGAGCAGTTCTTC. The encoded protein is CASSYGTSGVSEQFF. V and J are TRBV5-4 and TRBJ2-1, with TRBD2 matching over 13 bases. The germline V gene has CDR1 SGHNT and CDR2 YYREEE (reference sequence). The CDR3 is 15 residues long. J was trimmed by 10 bases and V by 3 bases; bases with no gene match: 7.

The chain combines TRBV7-9 with TRBJ1-1, with 9 nucleotides matching TRBD1. This CDR3 has 17 residues. Germline lookup yields CDR1 SEHNR and CDR2 FQNEAQ (reference sequence). Trimming removed 4 bases from V and 4 bases from J; junction bases left unmatched: 13. The CDR3, as DNA: TGTGCCAGCAGCTCGGCCTACGTCAGACAGGGGGGCACTGAAGCTTTCTTT. Its translation is CASSSAYVRQGGTEAFF.

The J gene is TRBJ1-1, the V gene TRBV27; 8 nucleotides align to TRBD1. The CDR3 runs to 15 residues. V was clipped by 1 base and J by 10 bases; unmatched bases: 11. Germline CDR1 and CDR2: MNHEY and SMNVEV (reference sequence). The CDR3 DNA follows: TGTGCCAGCAGTTTATTTCAGGGGGCTATAGGGGGAGCTTTCTTT. Translated: CASSLFQGAIGGAFF.

The chain carries TRBV6-5 and TRBJ1-1; TRBD1 is a possible D gene (6 bases). Deletions cut 6 bases from V and 4 bases from J, with 12 bases between. The CDR3 sequence is 13 residues long. Germline lookup yields CDR1 MNHEY and CDR2 SVGAGI. CDR3 loop: CASRVGGVTEAFF. The CDR3 DNA reads as TGTGCCAGCAGGGTAGGGGGTGTCACTGAAGCTTTCTTT.

This sequence joins TRBV2 and TRBJ2-2; TRBD1 aligns across 8 bases. After removal of 1 base from V and 4 bases from J, the junction contained 5 bases not matched to a gene. Germline V gives CDR1 SNHLY, CDR2 FYNNEI. CDR3 length: 16 residues. CDR3 coding DNA: TGTGCCAGCAGTGAAGTTGGACAGGGTAGCACCGGGGAGCTGTTTTTT. Translating it yields CASSEVGQGSTGELFF.

DNA of the CDR3: TGTGCCATCAGTGAACGAGATAGGACATCGGACTACGAGCAGTACTTC. Translated, it gives CAISERDRTSDYEQYF. The rearrangement joins TRBV10-3 to TRBJ2-7, with D maybe TRBD1 (5 bases). The V end was cut by 3 bases, the J end by 3 bases, with 18 bases between. The CDR3 consists of 16 residues. Germline CDR1 and CDR2: ENHRY and SYGVKD.

This chain joins TRBV6-2 or TRBV6-3 and TRBJ1-4; tentative D call: TRBD1 (6 bases). Germline V CDR1 and CDR2: MNHEY, SVGEGT. V was pared by 4 bases and J by 1 base, with 7 bases between. This CDR3 region has 14 residues. CDR3 bases: TGTGCCAGCAGTTGGACAGTAACTAATGAAAAACTGTTTTTT. Amino acid sequence: CASSWTVTNEKLFF.

In its sample, this clone was seen a few times. This chain links TRBV2 with TRBJ2-5, with D perhaps matching TRBD2 (6 bases). The V end lost 4 bases, the J end lost 5 bases, and 8 bases lay between the germline ends. Per germline, CDR1 SNHLY and CDR2 FYNNEI. The CDR3 totals 12 residues. The CDR3 sequence: CASSGLDETQYF. CDR3 sequence (DNA): TGTGCCAGCAGTGGACTAGATGAGACCCAGTACTTC.

On this clone: The sample holds other DNA sequences that translate to the same CDR3. The V and J genes are TRBV29-1 and TRBJ1-2, with TRBD1 identical over 8 bases. The CDR3 is 12 amino acids. V lost 3 bases, J lost 6 bases, and 3 bases stayed unmatched. CDR1 is SQVTM, CDR2 ANQGSEA, per germline. CDR3 nucleotide sequence: TGCAGCGTTGATCAGGGGGCTGATGGCTACACCTTC. It codes for CSVDQGADGYTF.

The chain links TRBV9 to TRBJ2-2; 8 nucleotides align to TRBD2. The CDR3 contains 16 residues. With 0 bases clipped from V and 3 bases from J, the junction kept 4 bases outside the gene matches. Germline V lookup: CDR1 SGDLS, CDR2 YYNGEE. Here the CDR3 DNA reads TGTGCCAGCAGCGTAGCCACTAGCGGCTACACCGGGGAGCTGTTTTTT. Amino acids: CASSVATSGYTGELFF.

J is TRBJ2-5 and V is TRBV5-6; 10 nucleotides align to TRBD2. V shed 2 bases, J shed 5 bases, and the junction held 3 bases outside the gene matches. The CDR3 length is 14 residues. Germline CDR1 reads SGHDT; CDR2 reads YYEEEE. CDR3 nucleotide sequence: TGTGCCAGCAGCTTAGCGGGGGGGGATGAGACCCAGTACTTC. The encoded protein is CASSLAGGDETQYF.

The chain couples TRBV19 to TRBJ2-1, with TRBD2 matching over 8 bases. Germline loops: CDR1 LNHDA, CDR2 SQIVND (reference sequence). This CDR3 contains 15 residues. J gave up 6 bases and V 0 bases, and 4 bases lay outside the gene matches. The chain's CDR3 is CASSIDSGIGNEQFF. The CDR3 nucleotides are TGTGCCAGTAGTATAGATAGCGGGATTGGCAATGAGCAGTTCTTC.

The V gene is TRBV9, the J gene TRBJ1-3; D ambiguous. The V end was cut by 3 bases, the J end by 2 bases, with 12 bases between. The CDR3 loop spans 15 amino acids. Germline loops: CDR1 SGDLS, CDR2 YYNGEE. CDR3 in amino acids: CASSATFSAGNTIYF. The DNA of the CDR3 is TGTGCCAGCAGCGCCACCTTCAGCGCTGGAAACACCATATATTTT.

This chain joins TRBV2 and TRBJ2-7; D ambiguous. This CDR3 comprises 14 residues. Germline V gene lookup returns CDR1 SNHLY and CDR2 FYNNEI. The V gene lost 7 bases and the J gene lost 0 bases, with 13 bases spanning the gap. DNA for the CDR3: TGTGCCAGCACTCTAAACGAGATCTCCTACGAGCAGTACTTC. Encoded protein: CASTLNEISYEQYF.

The chain uses TRBV27 and TRBJ1-3; D not certain. The CDR3 loop spans 13 amino acids. The V gene lost 4 bases and the J gene lost 0 bases, with 4 bases spanning the gap. The germline gives CDR1 MNHEY, CDR2 SMNVEV (reference sequence). CDR3 protein: CASSYNSGNTIYF. CDR3 nucleotide sequence: TGTGCCAGCAGTTATAACTCTGGAAACACCATATATTTT.

The chain combines TRBV7-9 with TRBJ1-1, with D possibly being TRBD1 (6 bases). CDR3 length: 13 residues. Trimming cost V 1 base and J 8 bases, with 11 bases left between them. CDR1 SEHNR and CDR2 FQNEAQ come from the germline V gene (reference sequence). The CDR3 protein is CASSLVVGGEAFF. The CDR3 DNA is TGTGCCAGCAGCTTAGTGGTAGGGGGAGAAGCTTTCTTT.

The V call is TRBV19, the J call TRBJ1-6; D may be TRBD1 (6 bases). From germline, CDR1 is LNHDA and CDR2 SQIVND (reference sequence). V dropped 0 bases and J dropped 6 bases, with 18 bases sitting between them. The CDR3 spans 18 residues. CDR3 sequence reads: CASSIEVDSDKSNSPLHF. DNA of the CDR3: TGTGCCAGTAGTATAGAGGTGGACAGCGATAAGTCTAATTCACCCCTCCACTTT.

CDR3 DNA sequence: TGTGCCAGCAGTGAAGGGACAGGGAGTCGCCACAATGAGCAGTTCTTC. Translating it yields CASSEGTGSRHNEQFF. The rearrangement links TRBV2 to TRBJ2-1; 8 bases match TRBD1. CDR3 size: 16 residues. Unmatched junction bases numbered 7, after V lost 1 base and J lost 5 bases. Looked up from germline, CDR1 is SNHLY and CDR2 is FYNNEI. Based on the CDR3 plus reference TRBV2 and TRBJ2-1, the full variable domain is EPEVTQTPSHQVTQMGQEVILRCVPISNHLYFYWYRQILGQKVEFLVSFYNNEISEKSEIFDDQFSVERPDGSNFTLKIRSTKLEDSAMYFCASSEGTGSRHNEQFFGPGTRLTVL.

The rearrangement joins TRBV7-9 to TRBJ1-2; 9 nucleotides agree with TRBD1. CDR1 is SEHNR, CDR2 FQNEAQ, per germline (reference sequence). CDR3 length equals 15 residues. V lost 6 bases, J lost 8 bases, and 13 bases stayed unmatched. The chain's CDR3 is CASRSAPGQGWGYTF. For the CDR3, the DNA is TGTGCCAGCAGGTCCGCCCCGGGACAGGGTTGGGGCTACACCTTC.